This T cell receptor beta chain was recovered during a study of control samples from healthy donors and cancer patients. Germline CDR1 and CDR2: MNHEY and SVGAGI. This CDR3 contains 16 residues. V lost 4 bases and J lost 8; bases outside the gene matches: 9. Repertoires were generated with immunoSEQ multiplex PCR, while TCRdb's copy carries only in-frame clones and drops some. The sample holds over 65,000 clones, around 94% seen once. The chain employs TRBV6-5 and TRBJ1-6, with TRBD1 matching 9 bases. This clonotype was sampled from a middle-aged woman in good health. Sequencing used blood. CDR3 region: CASSFPPGQGDSPLHF. The CDR3 nucleotides read TGTGCCAGCAGTTTCCCGCCGGGACAGGGAGATTCACCCCTCCACTTT.